The rows below give T cell receptor beta chains drawn from one sample of a study of T cell responses to AZD1222 COVID-19 vaccine. The repertoire was sequenced with immunoSEQ multiplex PCR; TCRdb's copy has only in-frame clones and lacks some. Of around 54,000 clones in the sample, approximately 86% were seen once. The sample here was peripheral blood, taken 28 days after the second AZD1222 dose. All receptors come from an adult who received the AZD1222 COVID-19 vaccine. Each CDR3 is given with its conserved first and last residue. Fields, in order: D gene, J gene, clone size, V gene, CDR3 DNA, CDR3 protein. A D gene is named only where the DNA matches it firmly. Not every row has a clone size; where given, it reads once, few, many or a size class.

>-|TRBJ1-2|once|TRBV5-6
TGTGCCAGCAGTTCCCATTGGGTCGGCCCTAACTATGGCTACACCTTC
CASSSHWVGPNYGYTF
>-|TRBJ1-2|once|TRBV28
TGTGCCAGCAGTCGTACCATGGGGCTTACCGGCTATGGCTACACCTTC
CASSRTMGLTGYGYTF
>TRBD1|TRBJ1-2|-|TRBV5-1
TGCGCCAGCAGCCCTTCCGGGACAGGGGTTGGCTACACCTTC
CASSPSGTGVGYTF
>-|TRBJ1-5|-|TRBV11-2
TGTGCCAGCAGCTTAGGCCTCGATCAGCCCCAGCATTTT
CASSLGLDQPQHF
>-|TRBJ2-1|medium-sized|TRBV19
TGTGCCAGTTCCGTATGGCGGGGCTCCTACAATGAGCAGTTCTTC
CASSVWRGSYNEQFF
>TRBD1|TRBJ2-1|-|TRBV9
TGTGCCAGCAGCGTAAGTCGACAGGGGGCCAGCGAGCAGTTCTTC
CASSVSRQGASEQFF
>TRBD2|TRBJ2-3|-|TRBV18
TGTGCCAGCTCACTATCCGGGGGGGACACAGATACGCAGTATTTT
CASSLSGGDTDTQYF
>TRBD1|TRBJ2-7|-|TRBV5-1
TGCGCCAGCAGCCCTAGGGTGGGACAGAGAACCTACGAGCAGTACTTC
CASSPRVGQRTYEQYF
>-|TRBJ1-4|-|TRBV2
TGTGCCAGTTCCCTCAGGACTGCGCATGAAAAACTGTTTTTT
CASSLRTAHEKLFF
>TRBD1|TRBJ2-5|-|TRBV6-5
TGTGCCAGCAGGCGGACAGGGGTGGAGACCCAGTACTTC
CASRRTGVETQYF
>-|TRBJ1-4|-|TRBV28
TGTGCCAGCAGCCCTTGGACAGTTGATTCTGAAAAACTGTTTTTT
CASSPWTVDSEKLFF
>-|TRBJ2-7|-|TRBV2
TGTGCCAGCAAGCCGTCTGGACAGCCACTCTACGAGCAGTACTTC
CASKPSGQPLYEQYF
>-|TRBJ1-2|-|TRBV30
TGTGCCTGGAGTACTTTCGAATCAGGACAGTACACCTTC
CAWSTFESGQYTF
>-|TRBJ2-1|few|TRBV7-2
TGTGCCAGCAGCCACTACTTCGGTGAGCAGTTCTTC
CASSHYFGEQFF
>TRBD1|TRBJ2-7|-|TRBV6-5
TGTGCCAGCAGTTACTACAGGGGGTATGACGAGCAGTACTTC
CASSYYRGYDEQYF
>-|TRBJ1-5|-|TRBV2
TGTGCCAGCAGTTCGACAGGCGGCAATCAGCCCCAGCATTTT
CASSSTGGNQPQHF
>-|TRBJ2-5|-|TRBV6-2/TRBV6-3
TGTGCCAGCAGTTACTCGGTGGCGGGGCGGGAGACCCAGTACTTC
CASSYSVAGRETQYF